This T cell receptor beta chain was obtained from a study of graft-versus-host responses after intestinal transplantation. Across the study: Induction with anti-thymocyte globulin, then tacrolimus and steroids for roughly 3 years, was given to all recipients.

The V end was cut by 2 bases, the J end by 12 bases, with 17 bases between. The CDR3 has 14 amino acids. Germline V gene sequence: CDR1 SGHVS, CDR2 FQNEAQ. Regarding the study as a whole: Recipient marrow showed GvH clones, some seen first in ileum or blood.

Of note for this clone: As yet, its antigen is unknown.

TCRdb's table, derived via immunoSEQ multiplex PCR, lists solely in-frame clones and lacks some. The sample gives 85,000 to 110,000 clones, under 95% of which show up once; 0.95% to 1.5% is in the top ten. This clonotype originated in a human donor who received an intestinal transplant. This chain links TRBV7-8 with TRBJ2-1; D not resolved. This specimen was unstimulated CD8+ T cells sorted from spleen or lymph node cells, taken before intestinal transplant. CDR3 nucleotide sequence: TGTGCCAGCAGCTTAAGCATGGTCGGTACAGTGCAGTTCTTC. It encodes CASSLSMVGTVQFF. Full variable domain (outside the CDR3, taken from reference TRBV7-8 and TRBJ2-1): GAGVSQSPRYKVAKRGQDVALRCDPISGHVSLFWYQQALGQGPEFLTYFQNEAQLDKSGLPSDRFFAERPEGSVSTLKIQRTQQEDSAVYLCASSLSMVGTVQFFGPGTRLTVL.